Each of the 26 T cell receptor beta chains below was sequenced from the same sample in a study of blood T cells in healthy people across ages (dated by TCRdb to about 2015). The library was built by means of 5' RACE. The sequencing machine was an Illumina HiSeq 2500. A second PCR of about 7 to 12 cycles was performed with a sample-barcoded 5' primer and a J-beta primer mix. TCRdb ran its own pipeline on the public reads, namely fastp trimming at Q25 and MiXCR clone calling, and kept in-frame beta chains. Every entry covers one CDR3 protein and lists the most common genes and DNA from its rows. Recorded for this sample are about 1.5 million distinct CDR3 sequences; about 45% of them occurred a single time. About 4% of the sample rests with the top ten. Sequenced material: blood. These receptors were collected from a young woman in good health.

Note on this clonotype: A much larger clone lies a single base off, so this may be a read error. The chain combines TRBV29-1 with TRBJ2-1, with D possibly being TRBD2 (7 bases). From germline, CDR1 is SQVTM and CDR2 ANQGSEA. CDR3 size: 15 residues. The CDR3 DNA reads TGCAGCGTGTTAGGGGGGGCGGTGGACAACAATGAGCGGTTCTTC. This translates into CSVLGGAVDNNERFF.

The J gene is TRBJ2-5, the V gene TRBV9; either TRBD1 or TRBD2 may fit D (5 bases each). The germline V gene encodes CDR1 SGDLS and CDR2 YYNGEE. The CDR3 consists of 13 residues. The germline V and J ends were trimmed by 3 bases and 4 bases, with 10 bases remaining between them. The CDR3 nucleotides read TGTGCCAGCAGCGAAGAGGGGCGAGAGACCCAGTACTTC. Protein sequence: CASSEEGRETQYF.

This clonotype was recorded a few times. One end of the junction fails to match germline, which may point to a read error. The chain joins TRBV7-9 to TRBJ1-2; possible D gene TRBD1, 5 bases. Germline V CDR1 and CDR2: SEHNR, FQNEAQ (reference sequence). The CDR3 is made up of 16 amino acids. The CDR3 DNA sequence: TGTGCCAGTAGCTTAATCAGGGCGGGATTGGTTTATGGCTACACCTTC. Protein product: CASSLIRAGLVYGYTF.

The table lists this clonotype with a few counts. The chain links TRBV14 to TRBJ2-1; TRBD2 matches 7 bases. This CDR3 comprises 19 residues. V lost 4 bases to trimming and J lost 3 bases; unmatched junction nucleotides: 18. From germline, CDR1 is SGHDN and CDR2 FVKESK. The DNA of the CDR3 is TGTGCCAGCAGCCTAAATAAGGGGAGCGGGACCATCCTCTACAATGAGCAGTTCTTC. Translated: CASSLNKGSGTILYNEQFF.

CDR3 DNA sequence: TGTGCCACCAGCAGAGATCACAGCTTGAACACAGATACGCAGTATTTT. Amino acid sequence: CATSRDHSLNTDTQYF. The V call is TRBV15, the J call TRBJ2-3, with no clear D. CDR1 and CDR2 (germline): LNHNV, YYDKDF (reference sequence). The length of the CDR3 is 16 residues. V shed 0 bases and J shed 2 bases, with 12 bases lying between them. The full variable domain, its missing parts supplied by reference TRBV15 and TRBJ2-3, is DAMVIQNPRYQVTQFGKPVTLSCSQTLNHNVMYWYQQKSSQAPKLLFHYYDKDFNNEADTPDNFQSRRPNTSFCFLDIRSPGLGDTAMYLCATSRDHSLNTDTQYFGPGTRLTVL.

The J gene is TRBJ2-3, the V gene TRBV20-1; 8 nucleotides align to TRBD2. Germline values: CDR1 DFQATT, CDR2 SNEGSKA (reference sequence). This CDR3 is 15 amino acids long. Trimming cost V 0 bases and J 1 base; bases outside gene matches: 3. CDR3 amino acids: CSAREAGARTDTQYF. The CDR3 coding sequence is TGCAGTGCTAGAGAAGCGGGGGCCCGCACAGATACGCAGTATTTT.

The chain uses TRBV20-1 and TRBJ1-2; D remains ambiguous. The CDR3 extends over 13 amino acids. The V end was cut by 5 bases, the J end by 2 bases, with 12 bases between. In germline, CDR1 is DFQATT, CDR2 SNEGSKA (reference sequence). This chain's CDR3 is CSAPKTGNYGYTF. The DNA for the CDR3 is TGCAGTGCTCCAAAGACGGGGAACTATGGCTACACCTTC.

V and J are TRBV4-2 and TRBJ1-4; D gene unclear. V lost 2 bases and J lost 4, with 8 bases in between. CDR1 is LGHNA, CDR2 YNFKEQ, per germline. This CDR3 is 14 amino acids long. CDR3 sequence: CASSQTGDNEKLFF. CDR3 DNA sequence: TGTGCCAGCAGCCAAACTGGGGATAATGAAAAACTGTTTTTT.

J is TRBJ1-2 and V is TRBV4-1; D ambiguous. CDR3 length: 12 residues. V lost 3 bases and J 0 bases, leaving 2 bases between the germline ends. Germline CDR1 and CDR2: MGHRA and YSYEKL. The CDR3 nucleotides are TGCGCCAGCAGCCACCCTAACTATGGCTACACCTTC. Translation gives CASSHPNYGYTF.

CDR3 nucleotides: TGTGCCAGCACCACCCGGGGTGTTGAGCAGTTCTTC. Its translation is CASTTRGVEQFF. V gene TRBV11-2 combines with J gene TRBJ2-1; weak D call: TRBD2 (5 bases). The CDR3 is 12 amino acids. Trimming took off 7 bases at V and 9 bases at J, with 13 bases between the two ends. CDR1 SGHAT and CDR2 FQNNGV come from the germline V gene.

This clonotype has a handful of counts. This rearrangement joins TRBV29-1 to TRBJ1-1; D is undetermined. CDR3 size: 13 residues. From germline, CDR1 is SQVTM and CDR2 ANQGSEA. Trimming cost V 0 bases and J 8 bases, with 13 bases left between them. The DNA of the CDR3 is TGCAGCGTTGAAGATCAGATGGGCAGCGAAGCTTTCTTT. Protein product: CSVEDQMGSEAFF. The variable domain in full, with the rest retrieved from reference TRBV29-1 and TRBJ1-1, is SAVISQKPSRDICQRGTSLTIQCQVDSQVTMMFWYRQQPGQSLTLIATANQGSEATYESGFVIDKFPISRPNLTFSTLTVSNMSPEDSSIYLCSVEDQMGSEAFFGQGTRLTVV.

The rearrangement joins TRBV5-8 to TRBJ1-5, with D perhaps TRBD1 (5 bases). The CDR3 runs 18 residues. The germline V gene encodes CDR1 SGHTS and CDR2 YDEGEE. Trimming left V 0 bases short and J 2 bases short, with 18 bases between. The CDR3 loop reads CASSLAKDSIIGNQPQHF. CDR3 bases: TGTGCCAGCAGCTTGGCCAAAGACAGCATAATCGGCAATCAGCCCCAGCATTTT.

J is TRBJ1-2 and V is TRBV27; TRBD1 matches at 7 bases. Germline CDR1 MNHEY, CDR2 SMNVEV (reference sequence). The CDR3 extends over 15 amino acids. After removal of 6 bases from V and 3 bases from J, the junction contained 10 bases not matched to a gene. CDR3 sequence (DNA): TGTGCCAGCAGGCCCGGGCCAGGGGGTTACTATGGCTACACCTTC. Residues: CASRPGPGGYYGYTF.

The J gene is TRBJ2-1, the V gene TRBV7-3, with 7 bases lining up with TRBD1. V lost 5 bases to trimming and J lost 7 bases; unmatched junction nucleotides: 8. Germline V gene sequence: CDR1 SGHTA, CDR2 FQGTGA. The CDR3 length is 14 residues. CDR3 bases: TGTGCCAGCAGCCCTGAAAGGGGGCCAAATGAGCAGTTCTTC. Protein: CASSPERGPNEQFF.

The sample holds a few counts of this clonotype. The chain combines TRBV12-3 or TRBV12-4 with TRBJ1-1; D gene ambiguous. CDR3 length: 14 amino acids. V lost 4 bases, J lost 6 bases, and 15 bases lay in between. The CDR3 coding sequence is TGTGCCAGCAGTTCCCTCAGAGCCAACGCTGAAGCTTTCTTT. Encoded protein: CASSSLRANAEAFF.

The CDR3, as DNA: TGTGCCAGCAGCTTAGATCTGGCGGGAGCGTACAATGAGCAGTTCTTC. Translating it yields CASSLDLAGAYNEQFF. The chain combines TRBV7-9 with TRBJ2-1; 7 positions match TRBD2. V lost 1 base and J lost 4; bases outside the gene matches: 7. CDR1 and CDR2 (germline): SEHNR, FQNEAQ (reference sequence). There are 16 residues in the CDR3. The full variable domain, rest sourced from reference TRBV7-9 and TRBJ2-1, is DTGVSQNPRHKITKRGQNVTFRCDPISEHNRLYWYRQTLGQGPEFLTYFQNEAQLEKSRLLSDRFSAERPKGSFSTLEIQRTEQGDSAMYLCASSLDLAGAYNEQFFGPGTRLTVL.

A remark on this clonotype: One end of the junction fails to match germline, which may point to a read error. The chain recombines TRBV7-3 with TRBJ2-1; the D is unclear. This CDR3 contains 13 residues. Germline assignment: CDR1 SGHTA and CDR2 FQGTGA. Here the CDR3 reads CASSLFPNNERFF. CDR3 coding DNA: TGTGCCAGCAGCTTATTCCCGAACAATGAGCGGTTCTTC.

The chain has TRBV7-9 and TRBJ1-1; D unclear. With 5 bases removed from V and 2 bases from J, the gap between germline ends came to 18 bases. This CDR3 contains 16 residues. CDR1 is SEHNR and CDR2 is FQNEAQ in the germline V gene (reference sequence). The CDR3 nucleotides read TGTGCCAGCAGCCATGGACCCGGTGTGGTAAACACTGAAGCTTTCTTT. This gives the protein CASSHGPGVVNTEAFF. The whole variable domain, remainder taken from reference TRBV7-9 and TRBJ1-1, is DTGVSQNPRHKITKRGQNVTFRCDPISEHNRLYWYRQTLGQGPEFLTYFQNEAQLEKSRLLSDRFSAERPKGSFSTLEIQRTEQGDSAMYLCASSHGPGVVNTEAFFGQGTRLTVV.

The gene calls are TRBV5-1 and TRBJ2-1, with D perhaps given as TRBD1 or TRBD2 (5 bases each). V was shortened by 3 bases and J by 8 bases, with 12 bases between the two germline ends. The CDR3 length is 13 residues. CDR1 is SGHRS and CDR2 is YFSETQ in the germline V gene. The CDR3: CASSWGPGHEQFF. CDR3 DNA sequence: TGCGCCAGCAGCTGGGGACCGGGTCATGAGCAGTTCTTC.

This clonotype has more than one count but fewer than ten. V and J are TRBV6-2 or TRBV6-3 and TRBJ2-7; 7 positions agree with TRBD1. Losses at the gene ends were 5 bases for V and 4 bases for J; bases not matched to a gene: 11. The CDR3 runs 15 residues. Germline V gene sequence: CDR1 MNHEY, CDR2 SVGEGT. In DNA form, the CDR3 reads TGTGCCAGCAGTCCCCGTCGGGACAGACCATACGAGCAGTACTTC. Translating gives CASSPRRDRPYEQYF.

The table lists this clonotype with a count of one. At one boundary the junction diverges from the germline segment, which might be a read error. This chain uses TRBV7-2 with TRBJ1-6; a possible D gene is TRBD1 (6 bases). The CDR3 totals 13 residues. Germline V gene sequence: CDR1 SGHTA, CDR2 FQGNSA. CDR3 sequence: CASSLQGQSPLRF. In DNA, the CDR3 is TGTGCCAGCAGCTTACAGGGGCAATCACCCCTCCGCTTT.

CDR3 protein: CATRRTDLPSEQYF. CDR3 nucleotides: TGCGCCACCAGAAGGACAGACCTACCCAGCGAGCAGTACTTC. The chain carries TRBV5-1 and TRBJ2-5, with a weak D call TRBD1 (6 bases). The end of the DNA is better explained by TRBJ2-7, so the J call may be wrong. Germline assignment: CDR1 SGHRS and CDR2 YFSETQ. CDR3 size: 14 residues.

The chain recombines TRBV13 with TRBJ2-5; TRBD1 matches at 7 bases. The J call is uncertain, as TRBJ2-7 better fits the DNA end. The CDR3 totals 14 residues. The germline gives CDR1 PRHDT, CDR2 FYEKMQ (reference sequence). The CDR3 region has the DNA TGTGCCAGCAGCTTCACAGGGGAAATATACGAGCAGTACTTC. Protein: CASSFTGEIYEQYF.

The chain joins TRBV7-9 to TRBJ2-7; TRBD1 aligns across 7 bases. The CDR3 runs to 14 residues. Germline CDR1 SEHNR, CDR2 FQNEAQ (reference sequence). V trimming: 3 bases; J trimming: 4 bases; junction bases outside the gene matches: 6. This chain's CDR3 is CASSFGTALYEQYF. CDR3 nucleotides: TGTGCCAGCAGCTTCGGGACAGCTTTATACGAGCAGTACTTC.

This CDR3 is CSARVEGRNTEAFF. The DNA for the CDR3 is TGCAGTGCTAGAGTGGAAGGGAGGAACACTGAAGCTTTCTTT. The V call is TRBV20-1, the J call TRBJ1-1; no clear D. V dropped 1 base and J dropped 1 base, with 10 bases sitting between them. The CDR3 extends over 14 amino acids. Germline-derived CDR1 and CDR2 are DFQATT and SNEGSKA (reference sequence).

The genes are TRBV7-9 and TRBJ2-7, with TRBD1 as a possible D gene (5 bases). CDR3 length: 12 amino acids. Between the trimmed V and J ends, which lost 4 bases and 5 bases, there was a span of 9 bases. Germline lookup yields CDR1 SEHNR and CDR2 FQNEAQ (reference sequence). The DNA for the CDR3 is TGTGCCAGCAGCTCACAGGTTAACGAGCAGTACTTC. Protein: CASSSQVNEQYF.